The 6 T cell receptor beta chains below were found in one sample sequenced in a study of blood T cell repertoires in COVID-19. Using immunoSEQ multiplex PCR, the repertoire was profiled, and TCRdb retains in-frame clones only, with some absent. The data show roughly 70,000 clones, with about four fifths seen just once and approximately 6.8% held by the top ten. The sequenced sample was peripheral blood. These TCRs come from a woman aged 55-70 years with acute or convalescent COVID-19.

This clone appeared a single time. The chain links TRBV6-1 to TRBJ1-2; D unresolved. The CDR3 sequence is 13 residues long. The V end was cut by 0 bases, the J end by 4 bases, with 6 bases between. Germline CDR1 is MNHNS and CDR2 is SASEGT. CDR3 DNA sequence: TGTGCCAGCAGTGAAGCCGCAGGCTATGGCTACACCTTC. Translation: CASSEAAGYGYTF.

The V gene is TRBV7-6, the J gene TRBJ2-3, with D possibly TRBD1 on 6 matching bases. The germline V gene encodes CDR1 SGHVS and CDR2 FNYEAQ. V lost 4 bases and J lost 6, with 20 bases in between. The CDR3 loop spans 16 amino acids. CDR3 in DNA: TGTGCCAGCAGCTCTGAACAGGCCACCCAGGGGGATACGCAGTATTTT. It specifies CASSSEQATQGDTQYF.

This rearrangement joins TRBV7-8 to TRBJ2-1; D is perhaps TRBD2 (5 bases). Germline loops: CDR1 SGHVS, CDR2 FQNEAQ. Trimming left V 5 bases short and J 0 bases short, with 20 bases between. The CDR3 has 18 amino acids. CDR3 sequence: CASSPLIFPGSSYNEQFF. The CDR3 region has the DNA TGTGCCAGCAGCCCGCTTATCTTCCCGGGGAGCTCCTACAATGAGCAGTTCTTC.

This clone was observed a few times. V and J are TRBV19 and TRBJ2-3; D perhaps matches TRBD2 (5 bases). CDR3 length: 13 residues. Germline V gene lookup returns CDR1 LNHDA and CDR2 SQIVND (reference sequence). V was pared by 1 base and J by 6 bases, with 8 bases between. The CDR3 loop reads CASSIGETDTQYF. The CDR3 DNA follows: TGTGCCAGTAGTATAGGGGAGACGGATACGCAGTATTTT.

The chain employs TRBV5-4 and TRBJ2-1; D perhaps matches TRBD1 (5 bases). From germline, CDR1 is SGHNT and CDR2 YYREEE (reference sequence). Deletions cut 0 bases from V and 5 bases from J, with 9 bases between. The CDR3 extends over 14 amino acids. CDR3: CASSLGGKDNEQFF. CDR3 DNA: TGTGCCAGCAGCTTGGGGGGCAAGGACAATGAGCAGTTCTTC.

The J gene is TRBJ1-2, the V gene TRBV9, with TRBD1 as a possible D gene (6 bases). The CDR3 has 13 residues. The ends were cut back, 2 bases at V and 7 bases at J, with 12 bases in the middle. Looked up from germline, CDR1 is SGDLS and CDR2 is YYNGEE. The CDR3 reads CASSVYGGSGYTF. The CDR3, as DNA: TGTGCCAGCAGCGTTTATGGGGGCTCTGGCTACACCTTC.